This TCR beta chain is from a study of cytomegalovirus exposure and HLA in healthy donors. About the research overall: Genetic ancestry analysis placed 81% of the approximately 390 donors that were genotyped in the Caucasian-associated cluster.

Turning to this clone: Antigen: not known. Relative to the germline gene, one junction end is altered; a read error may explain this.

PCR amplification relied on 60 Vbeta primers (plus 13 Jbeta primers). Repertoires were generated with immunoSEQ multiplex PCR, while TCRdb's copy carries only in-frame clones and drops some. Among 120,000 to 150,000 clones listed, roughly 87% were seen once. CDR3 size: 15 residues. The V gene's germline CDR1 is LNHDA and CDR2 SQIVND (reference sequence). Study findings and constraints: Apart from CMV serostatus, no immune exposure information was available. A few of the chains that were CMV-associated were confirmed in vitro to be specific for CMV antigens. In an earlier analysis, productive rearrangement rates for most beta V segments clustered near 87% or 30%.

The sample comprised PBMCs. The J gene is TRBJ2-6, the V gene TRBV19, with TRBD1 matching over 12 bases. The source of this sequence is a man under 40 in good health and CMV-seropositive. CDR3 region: CASSMGGQGANGLTF. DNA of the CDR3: TGTGCCAGTAGTATGGGGGGACAGGGGGCCAACGGCCTGACTTTC.